Sequencing of this T cell receptor (beta chain) was carried out in a study of blood T cells in healthy people across ages. Study details: T cells yielded about one barcoded beta molecule per two cells through template switching.

Germline CDR1 SEHNR, CDR2 FQNEAQ (reference sequence). The length of the CDR3 is 19 residues. This clonotype has only a few counts. The antigen is undetermined. An end of the junction does not agree with germline; a read error may underlie this. Through a sample-barcoded 5' primer and a J-beta primer mix, a second PCR was run for roughly 7 to 12 cycles. The template-switch adaptor was a 5' adaptor with 12 random nucleotides. It tagged each cDNA molecule. TCRdb reprocessed the 5' RACE reads with MiXCR, giving one entry per CDR3 protein. This table has roughly 1,100,000 distinct CDR3 sequences, 25% appearing once. Whole-study findings and limits: Roughly linear age-related decline in beta diversity appeared, significant by age roughly 40.

These records were also assigned to another study, of T cells of mothers and their children. From that second work: The yield was over 9.5 million TCR beta CDR3 reads from each mother and some 3 million from each child.

The chain couples TRBV7-9 to TRBJ2-3; D unclear. Sequencing used blood. The source of this sequence is a girl aged 2-10 years in good health. CDR3 residues: CTSSLVGRTGIGGTDTQYF. The DNA of the CDR3 is TGTACCAGCAGCTTAGTGGGAAGGACGGGTATTGGTGGCACAGATACGCAGTATTTT.